Listed below are T cell receptor beta chains from one sample, sequenced in a study of T cells after yellow fever vaccination. TCRdb reprocessed the 5' RACE reads via MiXCR and lists one record per CDR3 protein. The profile shows about 550,000 distinct CDR3 sequences, roughly a fifth of them singletons. The sequencing used PBMCs, collected 15 days after the yellow fever booster vaccination. The receptors derive from a man aged 25 to 40 who received the YFV17D yellow fever vaccine. CDR3s leave out the opening cysteine and the closing phenylalanine or tryptophan. A D gene is named only where the DNA matches it firmly.

v_gene: TRBV6-2/TRBV6-3; d_gene: NA; CDR3aa: ASSYGGSAYGYT
v_gene: TRBV7-2; d_gene: NA; CDR3aa: ASSPTGYPYEQY
v_gene: TRBV6-1; d_gene: TRBD2; CDR3aa: ASTRGAGGPSNTGELF
v_gene: TRBV15; d_gene: NA; CDR3aa: ATSREAREQY
v_gene: TRBV19; d_gene: TRBD2; CDR3aa: ASSIRTSGRYETQY
v_gene: TRBV12-3/TRBV12-4; d_gene: NA; CDR3aa: ASSYTGETQY
v_gene: TRBV30; d_gene: NA; CDR3aa: AWSAGTYEQY
v_gene: TRBV5-6; d_gene: NA; CDR3aa: ASSFVPGHRQSDTQY
v_gene: TRBV27; d_gene: NA; CDR3aa: ASSPRIQETQY
v_gene: TRBV24-1; d_gene: TRBD1; CDR3aa: ATSESTGRWSGELF
v_gene: TRBV30; d_gene: NA; CDR3aa: AWSVTGHEQY
v_gene: TRBV25-1; d_gene: NA; CDR3aa: ASSEWVGREQY
v_gene: TRBV10-1; d_gene: TRBD2; CDR3aa: ASSGTPTSGRGNEQF
v_gene: TRBV15; d_gene: TRBD2; CDR3aa: ATSRIAGSYNEQF
v_gene: TRBV30; d_gene: TRBD1; CDR3aa: AGQGAHEQY
v_gene: TRBV24-1; d_gene: NA; CDR3aa: ATSDGGDEQF
v_gene: TRBV20-1; d_gene: TRBD1; CDR3aa: SARDRSRGLEQY
v_gene: TRBV11-2; d_gene: TRBD2; CDR3aa: ASSLLGGLAGLYEQY
v_gene: TRBV12-3/TRBV12-4; d_gene: NA; CDR3aa: ASKPGVRGETQY
v_gene: TRBV28; d_gene: NA; CDR3aa: ASGGWDRLGQQY
v_gene: TRBV21-1; d_gene: NA; CDR3aa: ASTQEGLLRNEQF
v_gene: TRBV5-1; d_gene: NA; CDR3aa: ASSLSGGYT
v_gene: TRBV20-1; d_gene: NA; CDR3aa: SASRVYNEQF
v_gene: TRBV20-1; d_gene: TRBD2; CDR3aa: SASGTSGSYNEQF
v_gene: TRBV11-2; d_gene: TRBD2; CDR3aa: ASSSPGLAASSTDTQY
v_gene: TRBV18; d_gene: TRBD2; CDR3aa: ASSRDAGTSRNTGELF
v_gene: TRBV7-8; d_gene: NA; CDR3aa: ASSLGRKNIQY
v_gene: TRBV9; d_gene: NA; CDR3aa: ASSAVSGNTGELF
v_gene: TRBV20-1; d_gene: TRBD2; CDR3aa: SARDFGTSGRWGSDTQY
v_gene: TRBV27; d_gene: NA; CDR3aa: ASSFQGYQNYNEQF
v_gene: TRBV27; d_gene: NA; CDR3aa: ASSFQGSNTEAF
v_gene: TRBV11-1; d_gene: NA; CDR3aa: ASSSPTELPPRTDTQY
v_gene: TRBV7-2; d_gene: NA; CDR3aa: ASSLGSGLSTYNEQF
v_gene: TRBV7-2; d_gene: NA; CDR3aa: ASSSRGREKF
v_gene: TRBV7-2; d_gene: NA; CDR3aa: ASSLGEMETQY
v_gene: TRBV29-1; d_gene: TRBD1; CDR3aa: SVEGQGAVGANVLT